This passage covers 8 T cell receptor beta chains from one sample sequenced in a study of cytomegalovirus exposure and HLA in healthy donors. Amplification used 60 Vbeta primers and 13 Jbeta primers. Assay: immunoSEQ multiplex PCR; the TCRdb copy retains only in-frame clones and omits some. The repertoire holds about 140,000 clones, roughly 76% seen once, with around 1.5% in the top ten. What was sequenced was PBMCs. The receptor source for this set is a female donor in good health and CMV-seronegative.

CDR3 sequence: CASSLGESGANVLTF. CDR3 bases: TGTGCCAGCAGCTTAGGGGAGTCTGGGGCCAACGTCCTGACTTTC. The rearrangement joins TRBV13 to TRBJ2-6; D not certain. Trimming pared 0 bases from V and 1 base from J, leaving 4 bases between. Germline CDR1 PRHDT, CDR2 FYEKMQ (reference sequence). The CDR3 is 15 residues long. Supplemented by reference TRBV13 and TRBJ2-6, the full variable domain reads AAGVIQSPRHLIKEKRETATLKCYPIPRHDTVYWYQQGPGQDPQFLISFYEKMQSDKGSIPDRFSAQQFSDYHSELNMSSLELGDSALYFCASSLGESGANVLTFGAGSRLTVL.

The chain couples TRBV19 to TRBJ2-1; D might be TRBD2 (5 bases). The length of the CDR3 is 16 residues. V dropped 4 bases and J dropped 5 bases, with 18 bases sitting between them. The germline gives CDR1 LNHDA, CDR2 SQIVND (reference sequence). The CDR3 protein is CASSTAGEAHNNEQFF. The CDR3 DNA sequence: TGTGCCAGTAGTACTGCCGGGGAAGCTCATAACAATGAGCAGTTCTTC.

This chain connects TRBV5-6 to TRBJ1-1, with 7 bases that match TRBD1. The CDR3 totals 14 residues. V gave up 4 bases and J gave up 4 bases; unmatched junction bases: 7. Looked up from germline, CDR1 is SGHDT and CDR2 is YYEEEE. The CDR3 sequence: CASSTRGPFTEAFF. The CDR3 DNA sequence: TGTGCCAGCAGCACTAGGGGGCCGTTCACTGAAGCTTTCTTT.

The chain couples TRBV19 to TRBJ2-7; D may be TRBD1 (6 bases). V gave up 2 bases and J gave up 1 base, with 9 bases separating them. Germline lookup yields CDR1 LNHDA and CDR2 SQIVND (reference sequence). The CDR3 runs to 14 residues. The CDR3 loop reads CASSITGFSYEQYF. Written as DNA, the CDR3 is TGTGCCAGTAGTATAACAGGGTTTTCCTACGAGCAGTACTTC.

This chain connects TRBV6-1 to TRBJ2-7; D is ambiguous. Germline V CDR1 and CDR2: MNHNS, SASEGT. The CDR3 covers 13 residues. V was clipped by 0 bases and J by 6 bases, with 9 bases between them. The CDR3 reads CASSEANSCEQYF. The CDR3 region has the DNA TGTGCCAGCAGTGAAGCAAACAGTTGCGAGCAGTACTTC.

V is TRBV7-9 and J is TRBJ2-1, with D possibly matching TRBD2 (5 bases). In germline, CDR1 is SEHNR, CDR2 FQNEAQ (reference sequence). Trimming stripped 5 bases from V and 4 bases from J, with 12 bases between. This CDR3 comprises 14 residues. The CDR3 region has the DNA TGTGCCAGCAGCCCGTCGGGGAGATACAATGAGCAGTTCTTC. This codes for CASSPSGRYNEQFF. Together with reference TRBV7-9 and TRBJ2-1, the CDR3 gives the full variable domain: DTGVSQNPRHKITKRGQNVTFRCDPISEHNRLYWYRQTLGQGPEFLTYFQNEAQLEKSRLLSDRFSAERPKGSFSTLEIQRTEQGDSAMYLCASSPSGRYNEQFFGPGTRLTVL.

The V and J genes are TRBV5-1 and TRBJ1-2; the D is unclear. This CDR3 is 15 amino acids long. Germline assignment: CDR1 SGHRS and CDR2 YFSETQ. V was clipped by 4 bases and J by 2 bases, with 15 bases between them. CDR3 loop: CASSIDTSLNYGYTF. The CDR3, as DNA: TGCGCCAGCAGCATCGACACTTCCCTAAACTATGGCTACACCTTC.

The chain employs TRBV5-1 and TRBJ1-1; 8 bases align to TRBD1. The CDR3 length is 15 residues. Trimming at V came to 0 bases and at J to 5 bases, leaving 6 bases not matched to a gene. Germline values: CDR1 SGHRS, CDR2 YFSETQ. CDR3 in DNA: TGCGCCAGCAGCTTGGCGGACAGGGAGGGTACTGAAGCTTTCTTT. Amino acids: CASSLADREGTEAFF.